This entry is about one T cell receptor (beta chain). The sample is drawn from a study of a mutant IDH1 vaccine in newly diagnosed glioma. Germline V CDR1 and CDR2: SEHNR, FQNEAQ (reference sequence). The CDR3 extends over 13 amino acids. Trimming cost V 1 base and J 2 bases, with 5 bases left between them. Profiled with immunoSEQ multiplex PCR; TCRdb holds only in-frame clones, not every one. This table holds 25,000 to 35,000 clones, roughly 87% found once. As to time point: baseline, week 1 (first vaccination visit). As for treatment: pre-vaccination baseline after standard-of-care therapy. The chain combines TRBV7-9 with TRBJ1-1, with unresolved D. Sequencing was performed on PBMCs, taken from a glioma patient treated with radiotherapy, temozolomide or both. The TCR comes from a man between 25 and 39 years old with glioma. CDR3 coding DNA: TGTGCCAGCAGCTTAGGACAAAACACTGAAGCTTTCTTT. Its protein product is CASSLGQNTEAFF. Full variable domain (rest looked up from reference TRBV7-9 and TRBJ1-1): DTGVSQNPRHKITKRGQNVTFRCDPISEHNRLYWYRQTLGQGPEFLTYFQNEAQLEKSRLLSDRFSAERPKGSFSTLEIQRTEQGDSAMYLCASSLGQNTEAFFGQGTRLTVV.